The 13 T cell receptor beta chains below were found in one sample sequenced in a study of TIL therapy for anti-PD-1-resistant metastatic lung cancer. Time point meaning: pre-treatment sample, taken before nivolumab and TIL therapy. The immunoSEQ assay was v3. Only in-frame clones appear in the TCRdb table, and some are missing; sequencing was by immunoSEQ multiplex PCR. The table records 50,000 to 70,000 clones, 55% to 75% of them present only once. This material consisted of blood, taken at baseline. These receptor sequences come from a person between 25 and 79 years old with non-small cell lung cancer.

The chain couples TRBV2 to TRBJ2-7; 8 bases map to TRBD2. Unmatched junction bases numbered 6, after V lost 6 bases and J lost 2 bases. From germline, CDR1 is SNHLY and CDR2 FYNNEI. The CDR3 length is 14 residues. This chain's CDR3 is CASRTSAQTYEQYF. The CDR3, as DNA: TGTGCCAGCAGGACTAGCGCCCAAACCTACGAGCAGTACTTC.

The rearrangement uses TRBV6-4 and TRBJ1-3; D might be TRBD1 (6 bases). Germline V gene data show CDR1 as MRHNA and CDR2 as SNTAGT. The CDR3 length is 16 residues. V lost 5 bases, J lost 0 bases, and 14 bases lay in between. The chain's CDR3 is CASSQIVGHSGNTIYF. The DNA for the CDR3 is TGTGCCAGCAGTCAAATTGTGGGACACTCTGGAAACACCATATATTTT.

This clone was detected only a few times. CDR3 nucleotide sequence: TGTGCCAGCAGCTTAGTTGACTACGAGCAGTACTTC. Protein: CASSLVDYEQYF. V gene TRBV7-9 combines with J gene TRBJ2-7; no clear D. This CDR3 region has 12 residues. Germline V CDR1 and CDR2: SEHNR, FQNEAQ (reference sequence). Trimming took off 1 base at V and 3 bases at J, with 4 bases between the two ends.

In this sample, this clone turned up a few times. The chain links TRBV10-3 to TRBJ2-5; 9 bases map to TRBD2. The CDR3 spans 14 residues. Germline CDR1 and CDR2: ENHRY and SYGVKD. V gave up 5 bases and J gave up 5 bases; unmatched junction bases: 6. Here the CDR3 DNA reads TGTGCCATCAGTTATAGCGGGGGTGACGAGACCCAGTACTTC. It codes for CAISYSGGDETQYF.

The chain carries TRBV30 and TRBJ2-7; D is unresolved. The CDR3 sequence is 14 residues long. Per the germline V gene, CDR1 is GTSNPN and CDR2 is SVGIG (reference sequence). The V and J ends lost 5 bases and 3 bases respectively, with 17 bases between them. This CDR3 reads CAWHLYGEIYEQYF. The DNA for the CDR3 is TGTGCCTGGCACCTCTATGGCGAAATCTACGAGCAGTACTTC.

The chain employs TRBV25-1 and TRBJ1-2; D gene uncertain. This CDR3 has 13 amino acids. Trimming removed 3 bases from V and 7 bases from J, with 12 bases in between. Germline V gives CDR1 MGHDK, CDR2 SYGVNS. The CDR3: CASSDPIGGGYTF. In DNA, the CDR3 is TGTGCCAGCAGTGATCCAATTGGTGGTGGCTACACCTTC.

Notes on this clone: The same CDR3 also results from other DNA sequences found in this sample. V is TRBV19 and J is TRBJ2-7, with TRBD2 matching 10 bases. With 1 base clipped from V and 3 bases from J, the junction kept 3 bases outside the gene matches. CDR1 and CDR2 from the germline V gene are LNHDA and SQIVND (reference sequence). The CDR3 consists of 15 residues. This CDR3 reads CASSIGLAGVYEQYF. CDR3 DNA sequence: TGTGCCAGTAGTATAGGTCTAGCGGGAGTCTACGAGCAGTACTTC. Drawing the rest from reference TRBV19 and TRBJ2-7, the complete variable domain is DGGITQSPKYLFRKEGQNVTLSCEQNLNHDAMYWYRQDPGQGLRLIYYSQIVNDFQKGDIAEGYSVSREKKESFPLTVTSAQKNPTAFYLCASSIGLAGVYEQYFGPGTRLTVT.

This clone occurred a few times. The chain uses TRBV4-1 and TRBJ2-7, with 7 bases aligning to TRBD2. Per the germline V gene, CDR1 is MGHRA and CDR2 is YSYEKL. The CDR3 runs 17 residues. V shed 1 base and J 0 bases; nucleotides not matched to a gene: 9. The CDR3 here is CASSQGYPAGLSYEQYF. CDR3 nucleotide sequence: TGCGCCAGCAGCCAAGGGTACCCAGCGGGACTCTCCTACGAGCAGTACTTC.

The rearrangement links TRBV29-1 to TRBJ2-1, with 11 positions matching TRBD2. J gave up 4 bases and V 6 bases, and 8 bases lay outside the gene matches. Germline V lookup: CDR1 SQVTM, CDR2 ANQGSEA. The CDR3 has 15 amino acids. The CDR3 here is CSVELAGASYNEQFF. Here the CDR3 DNA reads TGCAGCGTAGAACTAGCGGGAGCTTCTTACAATGAGCAGTTCTTC.

This clone was found a few times. The genes are TRBV7-8 and TRBJ2-7; no definite D call. Deletions cut 5 bases from V and 2 bases from J, with 7 bases between. Germline V lookup: CDR1 SGHVS, CDR2 FQNEAQ. The CDR3 runs 12 residues. The CDR3 DNA reads as TGTGCCAGCAGCCCACGGCCCTACGAGCAGTACTTC. Residues: CASSPRPYEQYF.

The J gene is TRBJ2-7, the V gene TRBV6-1; the D gene is possibly TRBD1 (5 bases). V gave up 4 bases and J gave up 2 bases, with 12 bases separating them. This CDR3 has 14 amino acids. Germline CDR1 and CDR2: MNHNS and SASEGT. CDR3 bases: TGTGCCAGCAGTGGACAGTTGTTGGCCTACGAGCAGTACTTC. Encoded protein: CASSGQLLAYEQYF.

The chain has TRBV15 and TRBJ1-2; D is undetermined. This CDR3 region has 12 residues. Deletions cut 4 bases from V and 4 bases from J, with 7 bases between. CDR1 and CDR2 from the germline V gene are LNHNV and YYDKDF (reference sequence). In DNA form, the CDR3 reads TGTGCCACCAGCATGTGGGGCTATGGCTACACCTTC. It translates to CATSMWGYGYTF.

This chain links TRBV5-6 with TRBJ2-2; 8 bases map to TRBD2. The V and J ends lost 2 bases and 0 bases, in that order; junction bases with no gene match: 6. CDR1 and CDR2 (germline): SGHDT, YYEEEE. The CDR3 runs to 17 residues. The CDR3 sequence: CASSFLSGDSNTGELFF. For the CDR3, the DNA is TGTGCCAGCAGCTTTCTTAGCGGGGACTCGAACACCGGGGAGCTGTTTTTT. Variable domain in full (rest from reference TRBV5-6 and TRBJ2-2): DAGVTQSPTHLIKTRGQQVTLRCSPKSGHDTVSWYQQALGQGPQFIFQYYEEEERQRGNFPDRFSGHQFPNYSSELNVNALLLGDSALYLCASSFLSGDSNTGELFFGEGSRLTVL.